This T cell receptor (beta chain) stems from a study of blood T cell repertoires in COVID-19. About the research overall: Acute and convalescent COVID-19 samples came from the United States, Italy and Spain.

Germline V lookup: CDR1 LNHDA, CDR2 SQIVND (reference sequence). J was trimmed by 8 bases and V by 5 bases; bases with no gene match: 7. This CDR3 has 15 residues. TCRdb's copy holds only in-frame clones and misses some; the assay was immunoSEQ multiplex PCR. The data show 100,000 to 150,000 clones, with 90% seen just once and over 3.5% held by the top ten. The sequenced material came from peripheral blood. V and J are TRBV19 and TRBJ2-1, with 12 bases lining up with TRBD2. This TCR derives from a man aged 45 to 65 with active COVID-19. CDR3 sequence: CASSDLAGGRHEQFF. The CDR3 DNA reads TGTGCCAGTAGTGACCTAGCGGGAGGGAGGCATGAGCAGTTCTTC.